These T cell receptor beta chains were read from a single sample in a study of radiation and T cells in renal cell carcinoma. Sequencing used immunoSEQ multiplex PCR; TCRdb keeps in-frame clones, though not all of them. The sample has about 170,000 clones, approximately 90% seen once; the top ten hold 10% to 12%. The starting material was blood, obtained from a patient whose treatment included radiotherapy and nephrectomy. These receptors all stem from a woman aged 50 to 60 with renal cell carcinoma. CDR3s include the opening cysteine and the closing phenylalanine or tryptophan. A D gene is named only where the DNA matches it firmly. Rows may omit the clone size; those that give it use once, few, many or a size class.

>-|TRBJ2-5|-|TRBV6-5
TGTGCCAGCAGTCGGGAAGAGACCCAGTACTTC
CASSREETQYF
>-|TRBJ2-2|-|TRBV10-1
TGCGCCAGCAGTGAGAACTTCACCGGGGAGCTGTTTTTT
CASSENFTGELFF
>-|TRBJ2-7|TRBD1|TRBV5-1
TGCGCCAGCAGCGTCAATACAGGGGCCTACGAGCAGTACTTC
CASSVNTGAYEQYF
>-|TRBJ2-7|-|TRBV19
TGTGCCAGTAGCCCGGGGACGGGGGCCTACGAGCAGTACTTC
CASSPGTGAYEQYF
>-|TRBJ1-6|-|TRBV6-1
TGTGCCAGCAATTTGGAGGGCGATAATTCACCCCTCCACTTT
CASNLEGDNSPLHF
>-|TRBJ1-5|-|TRBV15
TGTGCCACCAGCAGAGGGGCCGCGGGCAATCAGCCCCAGCATTTT
CATSRGAAGNQPQHF
>-|TRBJ1-1|-|TRBV25-1
TGTGCCAGCAGTGAACGTCCTATTGATTTGAACACTGAAGCTTTCTTT
CASSERPIDLNTEAFF
>-|TRBJ2-7|-|TRBV10-3
TGTGCCATCAGGGACCCTCTGTCGGGGGCGCAGTACTTC
CAIRDPLSGAQYF
>-|TRBJ2-1|-|TRBV18
TGTGCCAGCTCACCTAACCAGGGGGGATCCTACAATGAGCAGTTCTTC
CASSPNQGGSYNEQFF
>-|TRBJ1-2|-|TRBV2
TGTGCCAGCAGTGCACGGAGGGCGGATGGCTACACCTTC
CASSARRADGYTF
>-|TRBJ2-1|-|TRBV7-2
TGTGCCAGCAGCTTACAGTCCCGGCCCTCCTACAATGAGCAGTTCTTC
CASSLQSRPSYNEQFF
>few|TRBJ1-2|-|TRBV4-1
TGCGCCAGCAGCCAAGACTGGACAGCCGGAAGGGGCTACACCTTC
CASSQDWTAGRGYTF
>-|TRBJ1-1|TRBD1|TRBV5-1
TGCGCCAGCAGCTTGGGTCAGGGGGCAACCACTGAAGCTTTCTTT
CASSLGQGATTEAFF
>-|TRBJ1-1|-|TRBV19
TGTGCCAGTAGTACCACCGGAGGTGGTACTGAAGCTTTCTTT
CASSTTGGGTEAFF
>once|TRBJ2-5|TRBD1|TRBV10-3
TGTGCCATCAGGGGACAGGGATCCGAAGAAGAGACCCAGTACTTC
CAIRGQGSEEETQYF
>-|TRBJ2-3|-|TRBV4-2
TGTGCCAGCAGCGAACAAGGCACAGATACGCAGTATTTT
CASSEQGTDTQYF
>-|TRBJ2-7|-|TRBV30
TGTGCCTGGAGGACCCCCCTGGGGCTTGGGGAGCAGTACTTC
CAWRTPLGLGEQYF
>once|TRBJ2-2|-|TRBV7-2
TGTGCCAGCAGCTCGGGACCTTCGGAGGCGAACACCGGGGAGCTGTTTTTT
CASSSGPSEANTGELFF
>-|TRBJ2-1|-|TRBV25-1
TGTGCCAGCAGTGAATATGGGGAGGCCTCTTACAATGAGCAGTTCTTC
CASSEYGEASYNEQFF
>few|TRBJ2-5|TRBD1|TRBV7-9
TGTGCCAGCAGCTTACAGTTAGGGACAGGGAGGCGAGAGACCCAGTACTTC
CASSLQLGTGRRETQYF
>-|TRBJ2-5|-|TRBV7-9
TGTGCCAGCAGGGGATCGGACAGTAAACAAGAGACCCAGTACTTC
CASRGSDSKQETQYF
>-|TRBJ1-1|-|TRBV2
TGTGCCAGCAGGGAGTCCATGAACACTGAAGCTTTCTTT
CASRESMNTEAFF
>-|TRBJ2-5|-|TRBV19
TGTGCCAGTTCCCCAAGGGGCCAAGAGACCCAGTACTTC
CASSPRGQETQYF
>-|TRBJ1-6|-|TRBV9
TGTGCCAGCAGCGTAGGCAGGGATAATTCACCCCTCCACTTT
CASSVGRDNSPLHF
>-|TRBJ2-3|-|TRBV4-3
TGCGCCAGCAGCCAAGAACGGAGAGATACGCAGTATTTT
CASSQERRDTQYF
>-|TRBJ1-5|-|TRBV10-2
TGCGCCAGCAGGGGCACGACTACTCAGCCCCAGCATTTT
CASRGTTTQPQHF
>-|TRBJ2-7|-|TRBV2
TGTGCCAGCACGGGGTCAGCCTATAGGGGTAGGGCCTACGAGCAGTACTTC
CASTGSAYRGRAYEQYF
>-|TRBJ1-2|TRBD1|TRBV19
TGTGCCATCTCTCATAGTGGGGGACAGGGGATTTATGGCTACACCTTC
CAISHSGGQGIYGYTF
>-|TRBJ2-4|TRBD1|TRBV7-8
TGTGCCAGCAGCCAACAGGGGGCGGCCAAAAACATTCAGTACTTC
CASSQQGAAKNIQYF
>-|TRBJ1-3|-|TRBV5-5
TGTGCCAGCAGCGTGACAGGCTTCTCTGGAAACACCATATATTTT
CASSVTGFSGNTIYF
>few|TRBJ1-5|TRBD1|TRBV7-9
TGTGCCAGCAGCTTGGGGGGACAGTATAGCAATCAGCCCCAGCATTTT
CASSLGGQYSNQPQHF
>-|TRBJ2-3|-|TRBV9
TGTGCCAGCAGCGTAGGGGTTGGACCGTACACAGATACGCAGTATTTT
CASSVGVGPYTDTQYF
>-|TRBJ1-4|-|TRBV19
TGTGCCTCCGTGGGGGCAACTAATGAAAAACTGTTTTTT
CASVGATNEKLFF
>many|TRBJ2-3|TRBD2|TRBV2
TGTGCCAGCATGAAACTAGCGACAGATACGCAGTATTTT
CASMKLATDTQYF
>-|TRBJ2-7|TRBD2|TRBV30
TGTGCCGTCGGACTAGTATTCTACGAGCAGTACTTC
CAVGLVFYEQYF
>-|TRBJ1-6|TRBD1|TRBV5-1
TGCGCCAGCAGCTTGGAGGCGGGACAGGGAAATTCACCCCTCCACTTT
CASSLEAGQGNSPLHF
>-|TRBJ1-4|TRBD1|TRBV2
TGTGCCAGCAGTGGGCTGACAGGGCCTAATGAAAAACTGTTTTTT
CASSGLTGPNEKLFF
>-|TRBJ1-2|TRBD1|TRBV5-1
TGCGCCAGCAGGCTGGCCGGGACAGGGAACTATGGCTACACCTTC
CASRLAGTGNYGYTF
>-|TRBJ2-3|-|TRBV7-3
TGTGCCAGCAGCTTAACGGCTAGCACAGATACGCAGTATTTT
CASSLTASTDTQYF
>-|TRBJ2-3|TRBD2|TRBV29-1
TGCAGCGTTGGCCGGGTAGCGGGGGGGCAAGGTGTAGATACGCAGTATTTT
CSVGRVAGGQGVDTQYF
>-|TRBJ2-7|TRBD1|TRBV6-5
TGTGCCAGCAGTTCCGGGACAGGAACTTACGAGCAGTACTTC
CASSSGTGTYEQYF
>once|TRBJ1-3|-|TRBV29-1
TGCAGCGTTGGGATGGGGACGGGAAACACCATATATTTT
CSVGMGTGNTIYF
>-|TRBJ1-6|-|TRBV19
TGTGCCAGTAATCCCCGGGACAACAATTCACCCCTCCACTTT
CASNPRDNNSPLHF
>-|TRBJ2-1|TRBD2|TRBV6-6
TGTGCCAGCAGTCGGACTAGCGGGGGGTACAATGAGCAGTTCTTC
CASSRTSGGYNEQFF
>-|TRBJ2-5|-|TRBV7-2
TGTGCCAGCAGCTTAGTACAAGGGCACCAAGAGACCCAGTACTTC
CASSLVQGHQETQYF
>-|TRBJ2-7|-|TRBV5-1
TGCGCCAGCAGCTTGGGGAACAGTCGGTGGAACGAGCAGTACTTC
CASSLGNSRWNEQYF
>-|TRBJ1-5|-|TRBV7-8
TGTGCCAGCAGCTACCGGGCCGAAAATCAGCCCCAGCATTTT
CASSYRAENQPQHF
>-|TRBJ1-3|-|TRBV19
TGTGCCAGTAGTATGGGTGGAGCGGACACCATATATTTT
CASSMGGADTIYF